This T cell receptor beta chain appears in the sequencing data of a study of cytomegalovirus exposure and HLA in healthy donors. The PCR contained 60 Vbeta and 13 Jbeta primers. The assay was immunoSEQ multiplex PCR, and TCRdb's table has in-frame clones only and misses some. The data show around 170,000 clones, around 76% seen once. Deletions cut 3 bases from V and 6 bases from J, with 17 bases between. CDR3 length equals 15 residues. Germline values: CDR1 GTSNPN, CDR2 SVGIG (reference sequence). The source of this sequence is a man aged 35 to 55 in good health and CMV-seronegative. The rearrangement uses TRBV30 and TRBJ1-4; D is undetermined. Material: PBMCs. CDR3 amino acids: CAWRTPVLRDEKLFF. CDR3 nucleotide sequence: TGTGCCTGGAGGACCCCGGTCCTGAGGGATGAAAAACTGTTTTTT. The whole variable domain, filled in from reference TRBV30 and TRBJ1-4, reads SQTIHQWPATLVQPVGSPLSLECTVEGTSNPNLYWYRQAAGRGLQLLFYSVGIGQISSEVPQNLSASRPQDRQFILSSKKLLLSDSGFYLCAWRTPVLRDEKLFFGSGTQLSVL.